One sample yielded the 12 T cell receptor beta chains listed below, sequenced in a study of T cell responses to AZD1222 COVID-19 vaccine (dated by TCRdb to the early 2020s). The protocol used for the library was the immunoSEQ multiplex PCR assay. Drawn from immuneACCESS, this table holds only the in-frame rearrangements with V and J called that TCRdb kept. Clones are partly lost; checked studies trace under half to an unresolved V gene and leave the rest unexplained. The sample table shows approximately 150,000 clones, and approximately 90% are seen once. Together, the top ten hold 1.5% to 2% of the sample. The time point label, as the study defines it: about 28 days (+/-7) after the second vaccine dose. This specimen consisted of peripheral blood, obtained 28 days after the second AZD1222 dose. Source of these receptors: an adult who received the AZD1222 COVID-19 vaccine.

The V and J genes are TRBV5-1 and TRBJ2-1; 7 bases agree with TRBD2. CDR1 and CDR2 (germline): SGHRS, YFSETQ. V was pared by 0 bases and J by 4 bases, with 4 bases of the junction left unmatched. This CDR3 contains 15 residues. The CDR3 bases are TGCGCCAGCAGCTTGGGGGGAGGGCTGTACAATGAGCAGTTCTTC. Amino acid sequence: CASSLGGGLYNEQFF.

V gene TRBV2 combines with J gene TRBJ2-1; 9 nucleotides match TRBD1. The CDR3 has 15 residues. Per germline, CDR1 SNHLY and CDR2 FYNNEI. V trimming: 10 bases; J trimming: 1 base; junction bases outside the gene matches: 8. In DNA form, the CDR3 reads TGTGCCACTAACATGGGACAGGGTTCCTACAATGAGCAGTTCTTC. Translation: CATNMGQGSYNEQFF.

V is TRBV27 and J is TRBJ2-3; 8 positions match TRBD2. The CDR3 runs 17 residues. V lost 0 bases, J lost 3 bases, and 8 bases stayed unmatched. Germline CDR1 MNHEY, CDR2 SMNVEV (reference sequence). CDR3 nucleotides: TGTGCCAGCAGTTTATCGTACCTGGGCGGGAGGACAGATACGCAGTATTTT. Translating it yields CASSLSYLGGRTDTQYF.

This sequence joins TRBV27 and TRBJ1-2; 7 nucleotides line up with TRBD1. Trimming at V came to 4 bases and at J to 8 bases, leaving 7 bases not matched to a gene. The CDR3 loop spans 13 amino acids. The V gene's germline CDR1 is MNHEY and CDR2 SMNVEV (reference sequence). CDR3 sequence reads: CASSSRDRRGYTF. The CDR3 nucleotides are TGTGCCAGCAGTTCCCGGGACAGAAGGGGCTACACCTTC.

The rearrangement links TRBV5-1 to TRBJ1-1; D uncertain. V gave up 0 bases and J gave up 5 bases, with 11 bases separating them. The V gene's germline CDR1 is SGHRS and CDR2 YFSETQ. The CDR3 spans 14 residues. Written as DNA, the CDR3 is TGCGCCAGCAGCTTGGGATCGCCCGGGACTGAAGCTTTCTTT. This gives the protein CASSLGSPGTEAFF.

The chain links TRBV28 to TRBJ2-1; D perhaps matches TRBD1 (6 bases). The germline V gene has CDR1 MDHEN and CDR2 SYDVKM. This CDR3 spans 15 amino acids. Trimming removed 4 bases at V and 0 bases at J, with 10 bases between. CDR3 sequence reads: CASSSTGLSYNEQFF. The CDR3 DNA sequence: TGTGCCAGCAGTTCCACAGGGCTCTCCTACAATGAGCAGTTCTTC.

The V and J genes are TRBV11-2 and TRBJ1-5; D uncertain. Germline CDR1 reads SGHAT; CDR2 reads FQNNGV. The CDR3 has 14 amino acids. V was clipped by 1 base and J by 3 bases, with 7 bases between them. CDR3: CASSLADHNQPQHF. CDR3 coding DNA: TGTGCCAGCAGCTTAGCGGACCACAATCAGCCCCAGCATTTT. Together with reference TRBV11-2 and TRBJ1-5, the CDR3 gives the full variable domain: EAGVAQSPRYKIIEKRQSVAFWCNPISGHATLYWYQQILGQGPKLLIQFQNNGVVDDSQLPKDRFSAERLKGVDSTLKIQPAKLEDSAVYLCASSLADHNQPQHFGDGTRLSIL.

J is TRBJ1-5 and V is TRBV2, with 8 bases fitting TRBD1. The length of the CDR3 is 14 residues. Trimming removed 6 bases from V and 2 bases from J; junction bases left unmatched: 3. Germline V gives CDR1 SNHLY, CDR2 FYNNEI. The CDR3 DNA is TGTGCCAGCAGCCAGGACAGGGGCAATCAGCCCCAGCATTTT. Translating it yields CASSQDRGNQPQHF.

CDR3 region: CASRLAGETYNEQFF. Written as DNA, the CDR3 is TGTGCCAGCAGGCTAGCGGGAGAGACCTACAATGAGCAGTTCTTC. J is TRBJ2-1 and V is TRBV6-6; 10 bases are a match to TRBD2. The germline gives CDR1 MNHNY, CDR2 SVGAGI (reference sequence). J lost 2 bases, V lost 6 bases, and 4 bases had no gene match. This CDR3 comprises 15 residues.

This clone showed up just once. The chain carries TRBV28 and TRBJ1-2; D not certain. V was shortened by 8 bases and J by 3 bases, with 10 bases between the two germline ends. CDR1 is MDHEN, CDR2 SYDVKM, per germline. The length of the CDR3 is 12 residues. CDR3 DNA: TGTGCCAGCCACACCCGCTACTATGGCTACACCTTC. This codes for CASHTRYYGYTF.

The V and J genes are TRBV7-9 and TRBJ1-6; 8 bases are a match to TRBD1. Germline CDR1 reads SEHNR; CDR2 reads FQNEAQ (reference sequence). This CDR3 comprises 14 residues. The trim removed 6 bases at V and 10 bases at J, leaving 8 bases unmatched. CDR3 loop: CASRSGQGGSPLHF. CDR3 bases: TGTGCCAGCAGATCCGGACAGGGAGGGTCACCCCTCCACTTT. Using reference TRBV7-9 and TRBJ1-6 for the parts outside the CDR3, the full variable domain is DTGVSQNPRHKITKRGQNVTFRCDPISEHNRLYWYRQTLGQGPEFLTYFQNEAQLEKSRLLSDRFSAERPKGSFSTLEIQRTEQGDSAMYLCASRSGQGGSPLHFGNGTRLTVT.

The chain carries TRBV4-2 and TRBJ1-4; 7 nucleotides line up with TRBD1. The CDR3 loop spans 15 amino acids. After removal of 3 bases from V and 6 bases from J, the junction contained 7 bases not matched to a gene. Germline V lookup: CDR1 LGHNA, CDR2 YNFKEQ. CDR3 sequence (DNA): TGTGCCAGCAGCCAGGACGCAGGGGGGTATGAAAAACTGTTTTTT. Translated: CASSQDAGGYEKLFF.